These 27 T cell receptor beta chains came from one sample sequenced in a study of shared clonotypes between healthy human individuals. Sequencing used immunoSEQ multiplex PCR; TCRdb keeps in-frame clones, though not all of them. The sample records over 1.5 million clones, 95% to 99% being singletons. Sequences were obtained from naive CD4+ T cells sorted from blood. Subset in this sample: CD45RA+ positively selected. These receptors all stem from a young man in good health.

The rearrangement links TRBV2 to TRBJ2-1; the match to TRBD2 covers 8 bases. V lost 6 bases to trimming and J lost 15 bases; unmatched junction nucleotides: 16. CDR1 and CDR2 from the germline V gene are SNHLY and FYNNEI. This CDR3 spans 14 amino acids. CDR3 amino acids: CASRVAGLTNGRFF. CDR3 in DNA: TGTGCCAGCAGGGTAGCGGGACTAACCAACGGGCGGTTCTTC.

This chain joins TRBV28 and TRBJ2-2; 7 nucleotides match TRBD1. The V gene end was trimmed by 11 bases and the J gene end by 0 bases; junction bases not matched to a gene: 3. In germline, CDR1 is MDHEN, CDR2 SYDVKM. CDR3 length: 13 residues. CDR3 sequence: CAGQESNTGELFF. The CDR3 DNA reads as TGTGCCGGACAGGAATCGAACACCGGGGAGCTGTTTTTT.

The V and J genes are TRBV7-9 and TRBJ2-3; D might be TRBD1 (6 bases). CDR1 is SEHNR and CDR2 is FQNEAQ in the germline V gene (reference sequence). The CDR3 totals 16 residues. The germline V and J ends were trimmed by 4 bases and 1 base, with 15 bases remaining between them. For the CDR3, the DNA is TGTGCCAGCAGCTCCATCAGGGGCCGGGGCACAGATACGCAGTATTTT. Its protein is CASSSIRGRGTDTQYF.

This chain connects TRBV7-9 to TRBJ1-1; D call uncertain. The ends were cut back, 1 base at V and 10 bases at J, with 7 bases in the middle. Germline V lookup: CDR1 SEHNR, CDR2 FQNEAQ (reference sequence). CDR3 length: 11 amino acids. The DNA of the CDR3 is TGTGCCAGCAGCTTAGATAGTGGAGCTTTCTTT. Translation gives CASSLDSGAFF. The full variable domain, with the rest looked up from reference TRBV7-9 and TRBJ1-1, is DTGVSQNPRHKITKRGQNVTFRCDPISEHNRLYWYRQTLGQGPEFLTYFQNEAQLEKSRLLSDRFSAERPKGSFSTLEIQRTEQGDSAMYLCASSLDSGAFFGQGTRLTVV.

As to this clone: The same CDR3 arises from other DNA sequences in this sample as well. J is TRBJ2-7 and V is TRBV7-2; TRBD1 matches 7 bases. CDR1 and CDR2 from the germline V gene are SGHTA and FQGNSA. CDR3 length: 14 amino acids. V shed 5 bases and J 1 base; nucleotides not matched to a gene: 5. CDR3 protein: CASSPRQGSYEQYF. The CDR3 region has the DNA TGTGCCAGCAGCCCGCGACAGGGATCCTACGAGCAGTACTTC.

The rearrangement uses TRBV29-1 and TRBJ2-3; TRBD1 agrees at 8 bases. Germline loops: CDR1 SQVTM, CDR2 ANQGSEA. V lost 8 bases to trimming and J lost 1 base; unmatched junction nucleotides: 8. The CDR3 length is 14 residues. In nucleotides, the CDR3 is TGCAGCACCCAGACAGGGGCCCGCACAGATACGCAGTATTTT. Translating it yields CSTQTGARTDTQYF.

The V call is TRBV9, the J call TRBJ1-2; no reliable D call. V dropped 3 bases and J dropped 6 bases, with 21 bases sitting between them. Germline V gene data show CDR1 as SGDLS and CDR2 as YYNGEE. There are 16 residues in the CDR3. Here the CDR3 reads CASSALMGRGGDGYTF. The CDR3 region has the DNA TGTGCCAGCAGCGCGCTAATGGGCCGAGGTGGTGATGGCTACACCTTC. Together with reference TRBV9 and TRBJ1-2, the CDR3 gives the full variable domain: DSGVTQTPKHLITATGQRVTLRCSPRSGDLSVYWYQQSLDQGLQFLIQYYNGEERAKGNILERFSAQQFPDLHSELNLSSLELGDSALYFCASSALMGRGGDGYTFGSGTRLTVV.

The V gene is TRBV19, the J gene TRBJ2-5; TRBD1 aligns across 7 bases. Germline CDR1 and CDR2: LNHDA and SQIVND (reference sequence). The CDR3 consists of 12 residues. Trimming at V came to 4 bases and at J to 5 bases, leaving 1 base not matched to a gene. Here the CDR3 reads CASSSRGETQYF. CDR3 coding DNA: TGTGCCAGTAGTAGCAGGGGGGAGACCCAGTACTTC.

This chain links TRBV29-1 with TRBJ2-5, with TRBD1 as a possible D gene (6 bases). V was pared by 0 bases and J by 3 bases, with 8 bases between. The CDR3 consists of 13 residues. Germline-derived CDR1 and CDR2 are SQVTM and ANQGSEA. CDR3 protein: CSVEDQGKETQYF. For the CDR3, the DNA is TGCAGCGTTGAAGATCAGGGGAAAGAGACCCAGTACTTC.

As to this clone: Other nucleotide sequences from this sample produce the same CDR3. The CDR3 spells CASSSSYEQYF. The CDR3 DNA reads TGTGCCAGTAGTTCGTCCTACGAGCAGTACTTC. This chain connects TRBV19 to TRBJ2-7; D not certain. Germline CDR1 and CDR2: LNHDA and SQIVND (reference sequence). The CDR3 has 11 residues. The V gene lost 5 bases and the J gene lost 1 base, with 3 bases spanning the gap.

V usage is TRBV6-6 and J usage is TRBJ2-1; 8 bases fit TRBD2. V shed 6 bases and J 4 bases; nucleotides not matched to a gene: 2. Germline loops: CDR1 MNHNY, CDR2 SVGAGI (reference sequence). The length of the CDR3 is 13 residues. CDR3 amino acids: CASSLAGYNEQFF. CDR3 nucleotide sequence: TGTGCCAGCAGCCTAGCGGGTTACAATGAGCAGTTCTTC.

The rearrangement uses TRBV30 and TRBJ2-7; maybe TRBD2 (6 bases). V shed 4 bases and J shed 2 bases, with 15 bases lying between them. The CDR3 loop spans 14 amino acids. CDR1 and CDR2 (germline): GTSNPN, SVGIG (reference sequence). The CDR3: CAWMGTRTTYEQYF. Here the CDR3 DNA reads TGTGCCTGGATGGGAACCCGGACTACCTACGAGCAGTACTTC.

V is TRBV7-2 and J is TRBJ2-7; 7 bases match TRBD1. There are 14 residues in the CDR3. Trimming at V came to 8 bases and at J to 0 bases, leaving 7 bases not matched to a gene. Germline loops: CDR1 SGHTA, CDR2 FQGNSA. This CDR3 is CASLTGTASYEQYF. The CDR3 coding sequence is TGTGCCAGCCTGACCGGGACAGCCTCCTACGAGCAGTACTTC.

V is TRBV5-4 and J is TRBJ2-1; 7 bases align to TRBD2. Germline V gene sequence: CDR1 SGHNT, CDR2 YYREEE (reference sequence). V lost 1 base, J lost 7 bases, and 14 bases stayed unmatched. The CDR3 is made up of 17 amino acids. DNA for the CDR3: TGTGCCAGCAGCTTGTATGGTTGGGGCGGGAGTGGTAATGAGCAGTTCTTC. Translating gives CASSLYGWGGSGNEQFF.

The gene calls are TRBV5-4 and TRBJ2-1, with D tentatively TRBD2 (6 bases). Germline assignment: CDR1 SGHNT and CDR2 YYREEE (reference sequence). The CDR3 length is 16 residues. V was cut by 4 bases and J by 3 bases, with 17 bases left in between. The CDR3 DNA reads TGTGCCAGCAGCAGCGGCGGGATCGGCGGCTACAATGAGCAGTTCTTC. It translates to CASSSGGIGGYNEQFF.

The chain employs TRBV18 and TRBJ2-2; D ambiguous. CDR3 length: 15 amino acids. Germline CDR1 and CDR2: KGHSH and LQKENI. V dropped 3 bases and J dropped 4 bases, with 12 bases sitting between them. CDR3 DNA sequence: TGTGCCAGCTCACCTCAGTACGGCCCCACCGGGGAGCTGTTTTTT. Encoded protein: CASSPQYGPTGELFF.

The chain has TRBV18 and TRBJ2-5; 12 bases align to TRBD1. This CDR3 has 17 residues. Trimming took 1 base from V and 5 from J; bases not matched to a gene: 8. Germline CDR1 and CDR2: KGHSH and LQKENI. The CDR3 loop reads CASSPLTGTGGLETQYF. DNA of the CDR3: TGTGCCAGCTCACCACTCACAGGGACAGGGGGCTTGGAGACCCAGTACTTC.

This clone was picked up one time. The CDR3 is CASRVSVLNEQFF. The CDR3 region has the DNA TGTGCCAGCAGAGTATCTGTTTTGAATGAGCAGTTCTTC. The V gene is TRBV27, the J gene TRBJ2-1; D remains ambiguous. Germline V lookup: CDR1 MNHEY, CDR2 SMNVEV (reference sequence). The CDR3 consists of 13 residues. Trimming stripped 6 bases from V and 7 bases from J, with 13 bases between.

Turning to this clone: Other DNA variants within this sample encode the same CDR3. V usage is TRBV5-1 and J usage is TRBJ2-2; D is ambiguous. Germline CDR1 SGHRS, CDR2 YFSETQ. The CDR3 spans 14 residues. Deletions cut 0 bases from V and 2 bases from J, with 5 bases between. CDR3 sequence reads: CASSLEVNTGELFF. DNA of the CDR3: TGCGCCAGCAGCTTGGAAGTAAACACCGGGGAGCTGTTTTTT.

This clone has just one count. The chain carries TRBV29-1 and TRBJ2-3, with D unresolved. The germline V and J ends were trimmed by 1 base and 2 bases, with 7 bases remaining between them. The CDR3 extends over 13 amino acids. The germline V gene has CDR1 SQVTM and CDR2 ANQGSEA. The CDR3 sequence is CSVEGLVTDTQYF. The CDR3, as DNA: TGCAGCGTTGAAGGGCTGGTCACAGATACGCAGTATTTT.

This clone was observed once. The chain carries TRBV4-1 and TRBJ1-2, with D uncertain. Germline assignment: CDR1 MGHRA and CDR2 YSYEKL. The CDR3 contains 16 residues. V lost 0 bases, J lost 4 bases, and 15 bases lay in between. CDR3 bases: TGCGCCAGCAGCCAAGACTGGGATGATTCCCTCTATGGCTACACCTTC. Amino acid sequence: CASSQDWDDSLYGYTF.

The chain joins TRBV4-2 to TRBJ2-7; no definite D call. CDR1 and CDR2 from the germline V gene are LGHNA and YNFKEQ. This CDR3 contains 16 residues. The V and J ends lost 0 bases and 2 bases respectively, with 14 bases between them. This CDR3 is CASSQDWNRPPYEQYF. In nucleotides, the CDR3 is TGTGCCAGCAGCCAAGATTGGAATAGGCCTCCCTACGAGCAGTACTTC.

The rearrangement uses TRBV18 and TRBJ2-3, with 8 bases identical to TRBD1. The CDR3 extends over 16 amino acids. Germline-derived CDR1 and CDR2 are KGHSH and LQKENI. Trimming removed 0 bases from V and 2 bases from J; junction bases left unmatched: 4. This CDR3 reads CASSPPRQGFTDTQYF. In nucleotides, the CDR3 is TGTGCCAGCTCACCACCGCGACAGGGGTTCACAGATACGCAGTATTTT.

Comments on this clone: Other DNA sequences of this sample code for an identical CDR3. The rearrangement joins TRBV20-1 to TRBJ1-1; D not resolved. Germline V gene sequence: CDR1 DFQATT, CDR2 SNEGSKA (reference sequence). The CDR3 has 10 residues. Trimming removed 3 bases at V and 7 bases at J, with 6 bases between. As DNA, the CDR3 is TGCAGTGCTAGTCGGGGTGAAGCTTTCTTT. This sequence encodes CSASRGEAFF.

The V gene is TRBV6-6, the J gene TRBJ2-3; TRBD2 matches 8 bases. This CDR3 is 15 amino acids long. Germline V CDR1 and CDR2: MNHNY, SVGAGI (reference sequence). V lost 7 bases and J lost 3; bases outside the gene matches: 9. The CDR3 coding sequence is TGTGCCAGCACCGGAACTAGCGGAAGTACAGATACGCAGTATTTT. This codes for CASTGTSGSTDTQYF.

The V gene is TRBV27, the J gene TRBJ2-3; D is possibly TRBD2 (6 bases). Trimming took off 5 bases at V and 7 bases at J, with 16 bases between the two ends. The germline V gene has CDR1 MNHEY and CDR2 SMNVEV (reference sequence). The CDR3 is 14 amino acids. CDR3: CASSLYGGENTQYF. The CDR3 nucleotides read TGTGCCAGCAGTCTTTACGGGGGAGAAAATACGCAGTATTTT.

This clone has a single count. V is TRBV14 and J is TRBJ2-7; 11 nucleotides match TRBD2. The CDR3 covers 16 residues. Germline V gives CDR1 SGHDN, CDR2 FVKESK. Trimming at V came to 3 bases and at J to 0 bases, leaving 4 bases not matched to a gene. CDR3 sequence reads: CASSHPGLADSYEQYF. The CDR3 nucleotides are TGTGCCAGCAGCCACCCGGGACTAGCGGACTCCTACGAGCAGTACTTC.